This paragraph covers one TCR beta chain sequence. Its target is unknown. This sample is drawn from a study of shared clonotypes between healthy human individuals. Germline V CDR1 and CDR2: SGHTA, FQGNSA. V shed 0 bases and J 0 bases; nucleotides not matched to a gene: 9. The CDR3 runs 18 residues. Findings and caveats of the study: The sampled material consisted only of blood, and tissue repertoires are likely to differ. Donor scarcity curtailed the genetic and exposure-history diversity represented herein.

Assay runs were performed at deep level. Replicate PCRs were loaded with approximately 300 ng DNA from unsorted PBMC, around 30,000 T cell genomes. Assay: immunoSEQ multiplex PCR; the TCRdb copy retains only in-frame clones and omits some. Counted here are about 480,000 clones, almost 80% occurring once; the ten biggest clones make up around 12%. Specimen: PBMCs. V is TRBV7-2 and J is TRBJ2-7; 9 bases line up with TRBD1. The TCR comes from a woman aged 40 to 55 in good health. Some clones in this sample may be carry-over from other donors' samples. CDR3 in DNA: TGTGCCAGCAGCTTAGCAGGGACAGGGAGTATCGTCTCCTACGAGCAGTACTTC. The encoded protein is CASSLAGTGSIVSYEQYF.